This T cell receptor (beta chain) is from a study of shared clonotypes between healthy human individuals. Study-wide findings and caveats: Sequencing depth was predicted to influence how clonotypes are shared among donors.

In its sample, this clone was seen once. Its cognate antigen is unknown. The data were produced by immunoSEQ multiplex PCR, yet TCRdb's version contains in-frame clones alone and is incomplete. Among roughly 2,000,000 clones listed, about 95% were seen once. CDR3 size: 16 residues. Germline V gene data show CDR1 as SGDLS and CDR2 as YYNGEE. The ends were cut back, 0 bases at V and 7 bases at J, with 14 bases in the middle. Terminally differentiated effector memory CD45RA+ cells were left out of the naive CD8 fraction, which was CD45RO-negative and positively selected for CCR7. The source material was naive CD8+ T cells sorted from blood. The TCR comes from a man younger than 35 in good health. V and J are TRBV9 and TRBJ1-6; D remains ambiguous. CDR3 region: CASSVGGDGLNSPLHF. The DNA for the CDR3 is TGTGCCAGCAGCGTAGGGGGAGATGGCTTAAATTCACCCCTCCACTTT.